The subject of this entry is one T cell receptor (beta chain). Its antigen is undetermined. The Oncomine TCR Beta short-read assay was what sequenced the DNA obtained from cultured CD4+ T cells. Each CDR3 protein is one row after TCRdb ran MiXCR on the PCR reads. The sample holds 2,500 to 3,500 distinct CDR3 sequences, over 60% seen once. The CDR3 has 18 amino acids. V gave up 0 bases and J gave up 2 bases; unmatched junction bases: 12. Germline CDR1 and CDR2: MNHEY and SVGAGI. The entry originates in a study of vaccination and CD4 T cells after COVID-19. Turning to the study itself: Samples after vaccination came a median about 72 days past dose two, ranging 14 to 241. Overlapping SARS-CoV-2, HCoV-NL63, HCoV-OC43 and HCoV-229E spike peptides stimulated the cells.

Sample treatment: roughly 11-day PBMC culture with coronavirus spike peptide pools or control peptides (ViraFEST assay). Antigen-specific T cell expansion with peptide pools preceded TCR sequencing in the ViraFEST approach. The study's findings and limits: The great majority, 304 of 307 vaccine-specific clones, proved spike mono-reactive in convalescent patients.

The source is a human donor who had recovered from COVID-19. This chain joins TRBV6-5 and TRBJ2-7; 8 bases are shared with TRBD2. The sequenced sample consisted of CD4+ T cells from blood, cultured in vitro. CDR3 region: CASSYSITAGGLPYEQYF. CDR3 DNA: TGTGCCAGCAGTTACTCGATAACGGCGGGGGGACTACCCTACGAGCAGTACTTC.